In this sample, the clone carrying this T cell receptor (beta chain) turned up a few times. CD8+ and CD4+ T cells from blood underwent TCR beta sequencing. The multiple sclerosis controls were treatment-naive patients affected by stable or active relapsing-remitting disease. Negative isolation yielded the CD8+ and CD4+ T cells, while FACS enriched the TEMRA cells. This sample is drawn from a study of CD8 T cells in Susac syndrome. An input of roughly 0.5 to 1 ug of RNA was subjected to reverse transcription using random hexamers. By means of immunoSEQ multiplex PCR, TCR beta CDR3 spanning 54 Vbeta and 13 Jbeta underwent amplification. TCRdb re-derived calls from the immunoSEQ multiplex PCR reads in MiXCR, one entry per CDR3 protein. The table includes roughly 300,000 distinct CDR3 sequences, approximately 81% detected once. This CDR3 is built from 14 residues. J lost 7 bases, V lost 2 bases, and 5 bases had no gene match. Germline CDR1 reads WNHNN; CDR2 reads SYGVQD (reference sequence).

Specimen: CD8+ T cells from PBMCs. The V gene is TRBV10-1, the J gene TRBJ2-1; 7 nucleotides line up with TRBD1. The receptor comes from a human donor with multiple sclerosis. CDR3 nucleotides: TGCGCCAGCAGTGAGCCAAGGGGGCGAAATGAGCAGTTCTTC. It yields the protein CASSEPRGRNEQFF.